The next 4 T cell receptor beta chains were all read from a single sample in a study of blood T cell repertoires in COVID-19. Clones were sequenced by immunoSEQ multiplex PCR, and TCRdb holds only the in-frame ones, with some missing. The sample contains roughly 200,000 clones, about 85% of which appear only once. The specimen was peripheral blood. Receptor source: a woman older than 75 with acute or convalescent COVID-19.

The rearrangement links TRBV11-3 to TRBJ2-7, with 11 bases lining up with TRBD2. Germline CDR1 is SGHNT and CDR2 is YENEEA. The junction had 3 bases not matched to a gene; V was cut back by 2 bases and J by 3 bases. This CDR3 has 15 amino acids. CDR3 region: CASSLRGTSGYEQYF. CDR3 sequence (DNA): TGTGCCAGCAGCTTAAGGGGGACTAGCGGCTACGAGCAGTACTTC.

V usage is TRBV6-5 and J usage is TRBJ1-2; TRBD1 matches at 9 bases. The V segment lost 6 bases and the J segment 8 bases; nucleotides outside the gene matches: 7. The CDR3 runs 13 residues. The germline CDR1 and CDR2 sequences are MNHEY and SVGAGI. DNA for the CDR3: TGTGCCAGCAGGACAGGGGGAGAGGGCGGCTACACCTTC. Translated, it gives CASRTGGEGGYTF.

CDR3 region: CASSYSNPRLLMGQPQHF. For the CDR3, the DNA is TGTGCCAGCAGTTACTCGAACCCTCGACTCCTCATGGGTCAGCCCCAGCATTTT. V gene TRBV6-7 combines with J gene TRBJ1-5; unclear D gene. TRBV6-7 is annotated as an ORF whose role is uncertain. CDR3 size: 18 residues. Trimming took off 0 bases at V and 6 bases at J, with 21 bases between the two ends.

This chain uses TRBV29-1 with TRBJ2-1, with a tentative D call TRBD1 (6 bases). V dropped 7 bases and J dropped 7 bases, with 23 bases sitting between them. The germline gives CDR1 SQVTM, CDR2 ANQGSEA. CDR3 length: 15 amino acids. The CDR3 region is CSAIGVPGAGNEQFF. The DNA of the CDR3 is TGCAGCGCAATCGGTGTGCCAGGGGCCGGGAATGAGCAGTTCTTC.